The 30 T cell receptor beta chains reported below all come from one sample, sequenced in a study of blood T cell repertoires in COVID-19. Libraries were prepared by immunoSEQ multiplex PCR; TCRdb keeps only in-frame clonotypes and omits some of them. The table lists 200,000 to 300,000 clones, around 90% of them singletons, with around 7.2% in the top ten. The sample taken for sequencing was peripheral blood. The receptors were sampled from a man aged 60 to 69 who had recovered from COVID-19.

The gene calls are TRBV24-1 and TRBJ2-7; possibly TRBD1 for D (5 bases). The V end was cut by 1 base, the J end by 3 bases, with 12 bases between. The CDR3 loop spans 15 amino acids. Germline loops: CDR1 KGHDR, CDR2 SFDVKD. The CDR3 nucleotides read TGTGCCACCAGTGATTTTCTGACAGTTTACTACGAGCAGTACGTC. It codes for CATSDFLTVYYEQYV.

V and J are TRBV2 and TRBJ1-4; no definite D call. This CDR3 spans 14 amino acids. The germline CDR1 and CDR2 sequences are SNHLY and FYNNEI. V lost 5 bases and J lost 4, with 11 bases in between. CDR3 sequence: CASSYSASNEKLFF. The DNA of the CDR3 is TGTGCCAGCAGTTACAGTGCAAGTAATGAAAAACTGTTTTTT.

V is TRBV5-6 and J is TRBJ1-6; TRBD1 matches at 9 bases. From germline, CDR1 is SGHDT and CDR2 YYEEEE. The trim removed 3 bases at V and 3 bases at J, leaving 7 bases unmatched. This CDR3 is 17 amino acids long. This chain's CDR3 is CASSWGQGTNYNSPLHF. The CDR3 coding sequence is TGTGCCAGCAGCTGGGGACAGGGTACAAACTATAATTCACCCCTCCACTTT.

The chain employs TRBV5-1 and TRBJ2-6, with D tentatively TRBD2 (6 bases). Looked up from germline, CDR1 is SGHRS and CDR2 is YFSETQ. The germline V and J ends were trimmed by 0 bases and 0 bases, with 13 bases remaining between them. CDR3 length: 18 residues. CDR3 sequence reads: CASSLGSSGDSGANVLTF. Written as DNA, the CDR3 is TGCGCCAGCAGCTTGGGGTCCTCGGGGGACTCTGGGGCCAACGTCCTGACTTTC.

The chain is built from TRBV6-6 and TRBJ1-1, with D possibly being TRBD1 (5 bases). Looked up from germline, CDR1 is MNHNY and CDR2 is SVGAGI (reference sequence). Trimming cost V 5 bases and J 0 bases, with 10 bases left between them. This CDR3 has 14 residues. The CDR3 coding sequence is TGTGCCAGCAGTGGGGCACTTATGAACACTGAAGCTTTCTTT. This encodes CASSGALMNTEAFF.

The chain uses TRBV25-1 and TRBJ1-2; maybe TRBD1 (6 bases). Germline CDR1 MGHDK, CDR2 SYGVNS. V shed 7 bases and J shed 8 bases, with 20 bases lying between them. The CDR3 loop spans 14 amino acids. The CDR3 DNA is TGTGCCAGCACCGGGACACCTAGGTCGGAAGGCTACACCTTC. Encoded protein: CASTGTPRSEGYTF.

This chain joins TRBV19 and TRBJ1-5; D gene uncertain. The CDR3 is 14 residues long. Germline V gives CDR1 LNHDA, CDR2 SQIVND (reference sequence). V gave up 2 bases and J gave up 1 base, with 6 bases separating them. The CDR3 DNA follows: TGTGCCAGTAGTATAATCAGAAGCAATCAGCCCCAGCATTTT. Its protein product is CASSIIRSNQPQHF.

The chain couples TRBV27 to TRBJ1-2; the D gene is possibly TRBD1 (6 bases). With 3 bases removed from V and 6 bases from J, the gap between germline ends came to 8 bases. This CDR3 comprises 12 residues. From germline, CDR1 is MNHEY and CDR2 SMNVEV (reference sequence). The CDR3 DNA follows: TGTGCCAGCAGTTTCCCAGGGGATGGCTACACCTTC. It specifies CASSFPGDGYTF.

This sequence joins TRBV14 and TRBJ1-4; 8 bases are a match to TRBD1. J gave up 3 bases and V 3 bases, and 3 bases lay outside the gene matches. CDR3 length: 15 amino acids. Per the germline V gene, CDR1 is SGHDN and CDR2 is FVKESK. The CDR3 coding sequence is TGTGCCAGCAGCCACCCGACAGGGGCTAATGAAAAACTGTTTTTT. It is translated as CASSHPTGANEKLFF.

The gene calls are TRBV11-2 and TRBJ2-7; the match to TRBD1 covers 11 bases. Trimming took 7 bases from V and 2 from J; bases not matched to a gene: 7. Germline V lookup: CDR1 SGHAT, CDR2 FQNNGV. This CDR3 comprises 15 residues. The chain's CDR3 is CASTIGTGGAYEQYF. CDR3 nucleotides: TGTGCCAGCACCATTGGGACAGGGGGAGCCTACGAGCAGTACTTC.

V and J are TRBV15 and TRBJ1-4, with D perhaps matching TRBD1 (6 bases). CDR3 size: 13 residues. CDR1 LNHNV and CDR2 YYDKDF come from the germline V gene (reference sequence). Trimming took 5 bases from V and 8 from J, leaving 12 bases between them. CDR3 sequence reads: CATSRRGREKLFF. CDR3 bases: TGTGCCACCAGCCGCAGGGGTCGGGAAAAACTGTTTTTT.

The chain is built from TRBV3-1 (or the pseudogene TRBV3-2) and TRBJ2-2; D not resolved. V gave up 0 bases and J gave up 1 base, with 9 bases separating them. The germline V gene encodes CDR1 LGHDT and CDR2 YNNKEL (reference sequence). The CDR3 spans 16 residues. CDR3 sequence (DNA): TGTGCCAGCAGCCAAGACCGGGTGGGGAACACCGGGGAGCTGTTTTTT. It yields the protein CASSQDRVGNTGELFF.

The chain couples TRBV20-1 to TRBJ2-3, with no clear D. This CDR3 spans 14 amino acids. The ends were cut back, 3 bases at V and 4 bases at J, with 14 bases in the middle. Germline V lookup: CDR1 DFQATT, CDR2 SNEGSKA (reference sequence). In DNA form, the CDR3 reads TGCAGTGCTAGTTATCAGGTGGGCGCAGATACGCAGTATTTT. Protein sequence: CSASYQVGADTQYF.

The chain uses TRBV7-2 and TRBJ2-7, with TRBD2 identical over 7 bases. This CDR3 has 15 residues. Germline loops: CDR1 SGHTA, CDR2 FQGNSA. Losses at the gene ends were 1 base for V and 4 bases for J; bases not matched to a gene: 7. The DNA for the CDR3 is TGTGCCAGCAGCTTAGATCCCGGGGGGTGGTACGAGCAGTACTTC. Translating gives CASSLDPGGWYEQYF.

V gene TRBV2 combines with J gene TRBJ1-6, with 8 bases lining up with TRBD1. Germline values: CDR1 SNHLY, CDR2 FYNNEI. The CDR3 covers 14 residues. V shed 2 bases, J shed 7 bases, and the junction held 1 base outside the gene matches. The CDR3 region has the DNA TGTGCCAGCAGTGAACGGGACAGGAATTCACCCCTCCACTTT. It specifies CASSERDRNSPLHF.

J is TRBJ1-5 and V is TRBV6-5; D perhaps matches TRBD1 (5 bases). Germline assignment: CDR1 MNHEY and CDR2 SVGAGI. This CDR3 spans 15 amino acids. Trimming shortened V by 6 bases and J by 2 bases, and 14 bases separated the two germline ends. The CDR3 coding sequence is TGTGCCAGCAGGGACACCTGGTGGGGCAATCAGCCCCAGCATTTT. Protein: CASRDTWWGNQPQHF.

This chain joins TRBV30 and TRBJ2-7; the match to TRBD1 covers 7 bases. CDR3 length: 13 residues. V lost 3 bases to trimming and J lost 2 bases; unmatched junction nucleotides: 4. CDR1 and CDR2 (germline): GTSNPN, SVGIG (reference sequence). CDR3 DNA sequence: TGTGCCTGGAGCAAGGGACAGACCTACGAGCAGTACTTC. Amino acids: CAWSKGQTYEQYF.

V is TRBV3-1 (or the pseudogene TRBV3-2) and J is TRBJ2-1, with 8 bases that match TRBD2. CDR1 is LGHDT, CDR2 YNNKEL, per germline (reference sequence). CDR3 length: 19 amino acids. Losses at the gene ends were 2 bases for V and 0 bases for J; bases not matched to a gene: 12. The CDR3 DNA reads TGTGCCAGCAGCCAAACAGTTCGGGGGGGGCCTAGCTCCTACAATGAGCAGTTCTTC. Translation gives CASSQTVRGGPSSYNEQFF.

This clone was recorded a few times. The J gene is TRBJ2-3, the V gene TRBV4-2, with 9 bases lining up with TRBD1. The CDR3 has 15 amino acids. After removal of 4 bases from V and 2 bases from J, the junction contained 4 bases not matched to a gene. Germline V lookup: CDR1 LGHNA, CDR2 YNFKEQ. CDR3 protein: CASSRQQGATDTQYF. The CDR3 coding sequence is TGTGCCAGCAGCCGACAACAGGGGGCCACAGATACGCAGTATTTT.

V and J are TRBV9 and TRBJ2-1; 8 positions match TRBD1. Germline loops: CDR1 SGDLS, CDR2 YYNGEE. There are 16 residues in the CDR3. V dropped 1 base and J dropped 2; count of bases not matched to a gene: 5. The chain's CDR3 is CASSVLRTGTYNEQFF. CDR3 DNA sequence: TGTGCCAGCAGCGTACTCCGGACAGGGACCTACAATGAGCAGTTCTTC.

For the CDR3, the DNA is TGTGCCAGTAGTATGAGGAGGAGCCCCAATAGCAATCAGCCCCAGCATTTT. Amino acids: CASSMRRSPNSNQPQHF. The gene calls are TRBV19 and TRBJ1-5; D not certain. With 3 bases removed from V and 0 bases from J, the gap between germline ends came to 15 bases. CDR1 and CDR2 (germline): LNHDA, SQIVND (reference sequence). The CDR3 extends over 17 amino acids.

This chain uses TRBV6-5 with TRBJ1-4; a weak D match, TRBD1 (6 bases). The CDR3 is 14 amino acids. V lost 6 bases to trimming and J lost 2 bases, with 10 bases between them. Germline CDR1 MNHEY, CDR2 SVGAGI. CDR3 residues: CASRIQGTNEKLFF. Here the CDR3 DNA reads TGTGCCAGCAGAATACAGGGTACTAATGAAAAACTGTTTTTT.

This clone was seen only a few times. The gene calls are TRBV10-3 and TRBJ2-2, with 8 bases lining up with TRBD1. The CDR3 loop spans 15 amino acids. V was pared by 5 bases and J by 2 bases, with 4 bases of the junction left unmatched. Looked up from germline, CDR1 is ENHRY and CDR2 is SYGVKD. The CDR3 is CAISKTGENTGELFF. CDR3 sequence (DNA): TGTGCCATCAGTAAGACAGGGGAAAACACCGGGGAGCTGTTTTTT.

The CDR3 DNA is TGCGCCAGCAGCCAAGAAGGGGCAGGGGACAGGGGATACAATGAGCAGTTCTTC. This codes for CASSQEGAGDRGYNEQFF. The genes are TRBV4-1 and TRBJ2-1, with 10 bases lining up with TRBD1. Germline V gene sequence: CDR1 MGHRA, CDR2 YSYEKL. After removal of 0 bases from V and 4 bases from J, the junction contained 9 bases not matched to a gene. This CDR3 is 18 amino acids long.

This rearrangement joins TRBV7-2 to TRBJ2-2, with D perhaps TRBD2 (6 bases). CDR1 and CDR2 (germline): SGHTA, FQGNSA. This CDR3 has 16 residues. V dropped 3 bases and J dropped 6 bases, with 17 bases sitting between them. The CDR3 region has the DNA TGTGCCAGCAGCTTCCCTCTCGGGACTTGGGCCGGGGAGCTGTTTTTT. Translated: CASSFPLGTWAGELFF.

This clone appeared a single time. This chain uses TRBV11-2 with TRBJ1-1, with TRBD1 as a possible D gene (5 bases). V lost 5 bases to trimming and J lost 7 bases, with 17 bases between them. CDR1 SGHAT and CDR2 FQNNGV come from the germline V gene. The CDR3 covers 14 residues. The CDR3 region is CASSGAGQISEAFF. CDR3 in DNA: TGTGCCAGCAGCGGGGCGGGGCAGATAAGTGAAGCTTTCTTT.

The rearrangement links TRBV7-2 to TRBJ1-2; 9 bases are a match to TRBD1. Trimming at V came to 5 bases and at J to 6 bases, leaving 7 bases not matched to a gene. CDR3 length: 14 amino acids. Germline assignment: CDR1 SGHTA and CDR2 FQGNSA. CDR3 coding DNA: TGTGCCAGCAGCCTTCGGACAGGGGAACATGGCTACACCTTC. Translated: CASSLRTGEHGYTF.

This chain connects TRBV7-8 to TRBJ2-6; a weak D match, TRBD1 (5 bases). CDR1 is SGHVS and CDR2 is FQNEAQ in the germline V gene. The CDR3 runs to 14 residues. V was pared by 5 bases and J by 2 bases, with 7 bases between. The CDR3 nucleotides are TGTGCCAGCAGCCCAGGGACTGGGGCCAACGTCCTGACTTTC. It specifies CASSPGTGANVLTF.

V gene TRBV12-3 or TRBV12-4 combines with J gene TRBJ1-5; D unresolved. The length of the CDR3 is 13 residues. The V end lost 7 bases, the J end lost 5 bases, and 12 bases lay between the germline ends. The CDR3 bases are TGTGCCAGCACCCTTCTTCCTTATCAGCCCCAGCATTTT. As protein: CASTLLPYQPQHF.

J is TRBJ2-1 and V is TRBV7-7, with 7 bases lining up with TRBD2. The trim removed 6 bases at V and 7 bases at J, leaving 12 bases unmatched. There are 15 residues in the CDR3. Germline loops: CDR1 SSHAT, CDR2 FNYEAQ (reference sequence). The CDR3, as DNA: TGTGCCAGCAGGAGAATGAGCGGGGCCCAGAATGAGCAGTTCTTC. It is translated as CASRRMSGAQNEQFF.